The TCR beta chain under discussion was sequenced for a study of OX40 agonist ivuxolimab in advanced cancers. Study overall: Ivuxolimab was administered intravenously to patients at 0.01 to 10 mg/kg every 2 weeks. Participants averaged approximately 61 years of age (range about 23 to 80) and were less than 85% male. Anti-PD-1, anti-PD-L1 or anti-CTLA-4 therapy given earlier was allowed, and about 38% had some.

To note about this clone: The antigen is unknown.

Sequencing was performed with immunoSEQ multiplex PCR; in TCRdb, only in-frame clones are kept and a portion is missing. The sample yields 57,000 or so clones, roughly 85% seen once. Notes on the study in general: Circulating CD4+ and CD8+ T cells showed clonal expansion by week 6 at 0.1 to 3.0 mg/kg.

CDR3 length: 15 amino acids. The V end was cut by 1 base, the J end by 7 bases, with 11 bases between. Germline V gives CDR1 LNHNV, CDR2 YYDKDF (reference sequence). The starting material was CD4+ or CD8+ T cells sorted from blood, obtained in a trial of the OX40 agonist ivuxolimab. This clonotype was obtained from an adult with an advanced solid tumor such as melanoma, head and neck, liver or kidney cancer. The chain recombines TRBV15 with TRBJ1-6; D unresolved. The CDR3 bases are TGTGCCACCAGCAGAGGAAGTGACCACAATTCACCCCTCCACTTT. Translation: CATSRGSDHNSPLHF.